Sequencing of this T cell receptor (beta chain) was carried out in a study of T cells in Graves' hyperthyroidism and ophthalmopathy. Study overall: Blood was drawn when the patient was first diagnosed and still untreated. General study findings and limits: Blood also showed most of the thyroid clonotypes that were expanded above 0.001.

This CDR3 is 15 amino acids long. Germline V gene lookup returns CDR1 LNHDA and CDR2 SQIVND (reference sequence). V was clipped by 9 bases and J by 10 bases; unmatched bases: 15. Regions amplified from RNA transcripts were the TCR beta CDR3 regions. HTBI primers were the set used in a first-round RT-PCR of the TCR CDR3. TCRdb called the multiplex PCR reads again in MiXCR, with one record for every CDR3 protein. The table includes about 320,000 distinct CDR3 sequences, roughly 15% detected once. This clonotype was observed a few times. The antigen remains undetermined. Over 18 months, lack of ophthalmopathy progression marked Graves' hyperthyroidism as stable.

The TCR comes from a man in his thirties or forties with Graves' hyperthyroidism. Sequenced material: blood. The chain carries TRBV19 and TRBJ2-3; 11 bases agree with TRBD1. The DNA for the CDR3 is TGTGCCAGCGACCAGGACAGGGGGCTTCGGGACCCGCAGTATTTT. Encoded protein: CASDQDRGLRDPQYF.